The rows below give T cell receptor beta chains drawn from one sample of a study of cytomegalovirus exposure and HLA in healthy donors. Measured with immunoSEQ multiplex PCR; TCRdb has only the in-frame clones, and not every one. The sample carries more than 110,000 clones, approximately 80% recorded once. Sequencing was done on a sample of PBMCs. Receptors originate from a man over 45 in good health and CMV-seronegative. The CDR3 runs from the conserved cysteine through the conserved F or W. Each record gives: J gene, CDR3 length, D gene, V gene, clone size, CDR3 protein, CDR3 DNA. A D gene is named only where the DNA matches it firmly. Size is omitted from some rows. Given values are once, few, many or a class for expanded clones.

TRBJ2-2 18 TRBD2 TRBV15 NA CATSRDPIAGATTGELFF TGTGCCACCAGCAGAGACCCTATAGCGGGAGCCACCACCGGGGAGCTGTTTTTT
TRBJ2-3 15 NA TRBV6-5 NA CASSYSPQGVDTQYF TGTGCCAGCAGTTACTCCCCACAGGGTGTGGATACGCAGTATTTT
TRBJ2-3 14 NA TRBV9 NA CASSSSGYTDTQYF TGTGCCAGCAGCAGTAGCGGATACACAGATACGCAGTATTTT
TRBJ2-5 14 NA TRBV5-4 NA CASSVRDFPGEQYF TGTGCCAGCAGCGTCCGGGACTTCCCGGGGGAGCAGTACTTC
TRBJ2-1 15 NA TRBV5-1 NA CASSLSGSTYNEQFF TGCGCCAGCAGCTTATCAGGGTCCACCTACAATGAGCAGTTCTTC
TRBJ1-5 17 NA TRBV4-1 NA CASSQAGSPYSNQPQHF TGCGCCAGCAGCCAAGCGGGGTCCCCTTATAGCAATCAGCCCCAGCATTTT
TRBJ2-5 13 NA TRBV11-3 NA CASSNVREETQYF TGTGCCAGCAGTAACGTACGGGAAGAGACCCAGTACTTC
TRBJ1-2 13 TRBD1 TRBV5-1 NA CASSQGEDYGYTF TGCGCCAGCAGCCAGGGGGAGGACTATGGCTACACCTTC
TRBJ1-6 16 TRBD1 TRBV6-5 NA CASSYSGQGVGSPLHF TGTGCCAGCAGTTACTCCGGACAGGGGGTTGGCTCACCCCTCCACTTT
TRBJ2-1 16 TRBD1 TRBV4-1 NA CASSLPGTGSYNEQFF TGCGCCAGCAGCCTTCCCGGGACAGGGAGTTACAATGAGCAGTTCTTC
TRBJ2-7 17 TRBD1 TRBV19 NA CASSIDLPGGLIYEQYF TGTGCCAGTAGTATAGATCTTCCAGGGGGTTTGATCTACGAGCAGTACTTC
TRBJ2-7 15 NA TRBV27 NA CASSFRQESPYEQYF TGTGCCAGCAGTTTTCGTCAGGAATCCCCATACGAGCAGTACTTC
TRBJ1-1 13 TRBD1 TRBV18 NA CASSRGQGAEAFF TGTGCCAGCTCAAGGGGACAGGGGGCTGAAGCTTTCTTT
TRBJ2-1 19 NA TRBV21-1 NA CASSQKLAGGPCSYNEQFF TGTGCCAGCAGCCAAAAACTAGCGGGAGGTCCTTGCTCCTACAATGAGCAGTTCTTC
TRBJ2-2 16 TRBD1 TRBV28 NA CASSLNRGLSTGELFF TGTGCCAGCAGTCTCAACAGGGGGCTGAGCACCGGGGAGCTGTTTTTT
TRBJ2-1 15 TRBD1 TRBV7-2 NA CASSSLRDRGGEQFF TGTGCCAGCAGCTCTCTCCGGGACAGGGGTGGCGAGCAGTTCTTC
TRBJ1-4 15 TRBD1 TRBV28 NA CASSRSGQGVEKLFF TGTGCCAGCAGCCGATCTGGACAGGGTGTTGAAAAACTGTTTTTT
TRBJ2-1 16 NA TRBV28 NA CASSAGSGASRNEQFF TGTGCCAGCAGTGCCGGATCAGGGGCTTCTAGGAATGAGCAGTTCTTC
TRBJ1-2 14 NA TRBV5-5 NA CAPQGYYSNYGYTF TGTGCCCCGCAAGGCTACTATTCTAACTATGGCTACACCTTC
TRBJ2-7 13 NA TRBV30 NA CAWCRQNSYEQYF TGTGCCTGGTGCCGACAGAACTCCTACGAGCAGTACTTC
TRBJ2-5 16 NA TRBV7-6 NA CASSSLTRDNRETQYF TGTGCCAGCAGCTCACTTACAAGGGACAACCGAGAGACCCAGTACTTC
TRBJ2-3 15 TRBD2 TRBV5-4 NA CASSLPSGNTDTQYF TGTGCCAGCAGCTTGCCTAGCGGCAACACAGATACGCAGTATTTT
TRBJ2-7 14 TRBD2 TRBV7-6 NA CASSLTAGEAEQYF TGTGCCAGCAGCCTTACAGCGGGAGAGGCCGAGCAGTACTTC
TRBJ1-5 13 NA TRBV28 NA CASKYAGWQPQHF TGTGCCAGCAAATACGCGGGCTGGCAGCCCCAGCATTTT
TRBJ1-2 16 TRBD1 TRBV6-5 NA CASSLSPGTGNYGYTF TGTGCCAGCAGTTTATCCCCCGGGACAGGCAACTATGGCTACACCTTC
TRBJ1-6 12 NA TRBV6-1 NA CASSEGSSPLHF TGTGCCAGCAGTGAAGGTAGCTCACCCCTCCACTTT
TRBJ2-1 12 TRBD2 TRBV29-1 NA CSAVASGGEQFF TGCAGCGCGGTGGCATCGGGAGGTGAGCAGTTCTTC
TRBJ2-2 16 TRBD2 TRBV28 few CASSVILAGGTGELFF TGTGCCAGCAGTGTAATACTAGCGGGAGGAACCGGGGAGCTGTTTTTT
TRBJ1-5 15 NA TRBV5-1 NA CASSLGAGSNQPQHF TGCGCCAGCAGCTTGGGGGCGGGAAGCAATCAGCCCCAGCATTTT
TRBJ1-1 15 NA TRBV6-1 NA CASITGRVGSTEAFF TGTGCCAGCATTACAGGGCGTGTTGGGTCCACTGAAGCTTTCTTT
TRBJ1-2 14 NA TRBV7-9 NA CASSSPQGWYGYTF TGTGCCAGCAGCTCCCCCCAGGGATGGTATGGCTACACCTTC
TRBJ2-1 14 TRBD2 TRBV6-5 NA CASSAWTSGDEQFF TGTGCCAGCAGTGCGTGGACGAGCGGGGATGAGCAGTTCTTC
TRBJ1-3 15 NA TRBV2 few CASSPHQRSGNTIYF TGTGCCAGCAGTCCCCACCAGAGGAGTGGAAACACCATATATTTT
TRBJ1-5 15 TRBD1 TRBV4-2 NA CASRLGQDSNQPQHF TGTGCCAGCAGACTGGGACAGGATAGCAATCAGCCCCAGCATTTT
TRBJ1-3 15 NA TRBV11-2 NA CASSSQGLSGNTIYF TGTGCCAGCAGCTCCCAGGGTCTCTCTGGAAACACCATATATTTT
TRBJ2-1 13 TRBD1 TRBV2 NA CASTAGGHNEQFF TGTGCCAGCACGGCAGGGGGACACAATGAGCAGTTCTTC
TRBJ2-7 13 NA TRBV6-1 NA CASSESLQAEQYF TGTGCCAGCAGTGAATCCCTGCAGGCCGAGCAGTACTTC
TRBJ1-5 16 NA TRBV28 NA CASSAGGGSGNQPQHF TGTGCCAGCAGTGCGGGGGGAGGGAGCGGCAATCAGCCCCAGCATTTT
TRBJ2-6 15 TRBD1 TRBV7-9 NA CASSTGVSGANVLTF TGTGCCAGCAGCACAGGGGTCTCTGGGGCCAACGTCCTGACTTTC
TRBJ1-1 14 NA TRBV7-3 NA CASSSIAGGTEAFF TGTGCCAGCAGCTCCATCGCGGGTGGCACTGAAGCTTTCTTT
TRBJ2-7 13 TRBD1 TRBV7-2 NA CASSLGAGGEQYF TGTGCCAGCAGCTTAGGAGCAGGGGGCGAGCAGTACTTC
TRBJ2-2 13 NA TRBV10-3 once CATSPRGTGELFF TGTGCCACCTCCCCCCGGGGAACCGGGGAGCTGTTTTTT
TRBJ1-1 15 NA TRBV2 NA CASSPSVSLRTEAFF TGTGCCAGCAGCCCCTCCGTATCGTTGCGCACTGAAGCTTTCTTT
TRBJ2-7 15 TRBD2 TRBV7-2 few CASSSTGGPTYEQYF TGTGCCAGCAGCTCCACGGGAGGCCCCACCTACGAGCAGTACTTC
TRBJ1-1 13 NA TRBV19 NA CASSISLNTEAFF TGTGCCAGTAGTATAAGCCTGAACACTGAAGCTTTCTTT
TRBJ1-5 16 TRBD1 TRBV30 NA CAWSREGGRYNQPQHF TGTGCCTGGAGTCGCGAAGGGGGCCGCTACAATCAGCCCCAGCATTTT
TRBJ1-2 14 NA TRBV19 NA CATTDGGTNYGYTF TGTGCCACCACTGACGGGGGGACTAACTATGGCTACACCTTC
TRBJ2-5 14 NA TRBV9 NA CASSVGGVQETQYF TGTGCCAGCAGCGTAGGGGGGGTCCAAGAGACCCAGTACTTC
TRBJ1-5 15 NA TRBV6-5 NA CASSFDSGEGKPQHF TGTGCCAGCAGTTTCGATTCAGGGGAGGGGAAGCCCCAGCATTTT
TRBJ2-4 15 TRBD2 TRBV6-4 NA CASSDCPAGGNIQYF TGTGCCAGCAGTGACTGTCCGGCGGGGGGGAACATTCAGTACTTC
TRBJ2-5 14 NA TRBV6-1 NA CASSDPAGRETQYF TGTGCCAGCAGTGACCCGGCAGGGAGGGAGACCCAGTACTTC
TRBJ1-2 14 NA TRBV5-4 NA CASRLQGRNYGYTF TGTGCCAGCAGACTGCAGGGTCGGAACTATGGCTACACCTTC
TRBJ1-2 15 TRBD1 TRBV5-6 NA CASSSRDREYYGYTF TGTGCCAGCAGCTCCCGGGACAGGGAATACTATGGCTACACCTTC
TRBJ2-2 13 NA TRBV7-3 NA CASSCGVPSGLFF TGTGCCAGCAGCTGCGGGGTGCCCTCTGGGCTGTTTTTT
TRBJ2-7 15 TRBD2 TRBV19 NA CASSTRLAGGYEQYF TGTGCCAGTAGTACAAGACTAGCGGGAGGCTACGAGCAGTACTTC
TRBJ1-1 14 TRBD1 TRBV5-1 NA CASSWTGMNTEAFF TGCGCCAGCAGCTGGACAGGGATGAACACTGAAGCTTTCTTT
TRBJ2-3 15 TRBD1 TRBV6-1 NA CAFEDRTSSTDTQYF TGTGCCTTTGAGGACAGGACCTCTAGCACAGATACGCAGTATTTT
TRBJ1-6 13 NA TRBV19 NA CASSTREGSPLHF TGTGCCAGTAGTACCAGGGAGGGTTCACCCCTCCACTTT
TRBJ1-1 13 TRBD1 TRBV5-1 NA CASSGQGGDEAFF TGCGCCAGCAGCGGACAGGGGGGCGATGAAGCTTTCTTT